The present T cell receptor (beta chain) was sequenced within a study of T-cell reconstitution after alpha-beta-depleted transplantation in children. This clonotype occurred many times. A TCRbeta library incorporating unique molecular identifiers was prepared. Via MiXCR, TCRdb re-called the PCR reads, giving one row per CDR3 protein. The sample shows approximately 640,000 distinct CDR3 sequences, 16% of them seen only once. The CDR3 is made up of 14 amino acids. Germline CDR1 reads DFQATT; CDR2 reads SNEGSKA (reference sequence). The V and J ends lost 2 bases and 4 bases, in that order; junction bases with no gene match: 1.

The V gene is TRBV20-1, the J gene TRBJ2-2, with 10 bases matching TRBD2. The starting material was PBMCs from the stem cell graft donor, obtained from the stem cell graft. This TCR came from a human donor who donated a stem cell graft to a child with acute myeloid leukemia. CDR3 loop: CSARTSGVTGELFF. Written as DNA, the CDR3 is TGCAGTGCTAGAACTAGCGGGGTCACCGGGGAGCTGTTTTTT.